This T cell receptor beta chain was sequenced for a study of cytomegalovirus exposure and HLA in healthy donors (dated 2017 in TCRdb). Regarding the research as a whole: In an earlier analysis of under 750 of the donors, roughly 300 Gb of sequence data and 100 million or so unique TCR beta sequences from roughly 180 million T cells were reported. An early release that covered about 600 HLA-typed donors contained about 300 gigabases of sequencing data and around 80 million unique TCR sequences. Of the roughly 410 genotyped donors, more than 75% were placed in the genetic ancestry cluster associated with self-reported Caucasian donors. The study was designed to test whether signatures of past pathogen exposure could be identified by cataloging public T cell receptors. Using immunosequencing, the study profiled T cell repertoires from 666 subjects and related those repertoires to cytomegalovirus serostatus. A separate validation cohort of 100 to 150 different subjects was used in addition to the approximately 700-subject first cohort. The study combined high-throughput TCR immunosequencing, statistical association of individual TCRs with disease status, and machine learning to predict cytomegalovirus infection status. In a later analysis, previously published TCR beta repertoires from 666 donors were re-analyzed and high-resolution HLA genotyping was added so that TCR occurrence patterns could be studied. The later analysis used no new phenotypic data to find candidate immune exposures, relying instead on TCR beta sequences and their occurrence across donors. An earlier analysis of some 500 of the donors applied high-throughput TCR beta sequencing to assess whether each TCR beta V gene segment acted as functional or pseudogenic. Donor age, sex, ethnicity and CMV serostatus were collected together with the repertoire data. In a later genetic analysis, genome-wide SNP genotypes for about 65% of the roughly 670 donors were used, and that subset was treated as a discovery cohort. All discovery cohort repertoires had been generated on a single sequencing platform. HLA typing included class I and class II loci at four-digit resolution. The number of donors typed differed by locus, with roughly 629-640 for A, B, C, DRB1 and DQB1, around 500 for DQA1, 600 to 610 for DPA1, and some 470 for DPB1. Because of strong linkage in the cohort, five DR-DQ haplotypes were treated as single units for association and clustering. On average, 235,054 unique TCR beta nucleotide sequences were sequenced per donor among a few hundred genotyped donors of the cohort, with about 19% of those sequences being non-productive.

The library was made by the immunoSEQ multiplex PCR assay. For the multiplex PCR, a mixture combining 60 forward primers for TCR Vbeta segments and 13 reverse primers for TCR Jbeta segments was used. The CDR3 region of rearranged TCR beta genes was amplified from genomic DNA by a multiplex PCR assay. On the Illumina HiSeq System, the amplified TCR beta libraries were sequenced as 87-base-pair reads. The paper's processing steps were these. A later analysis counted 75 million to 100 million unique TCR beta chains across the 500 to 850 repertoires, and around 9.9 million of these chains were shared by at least two donors. Raw reads were error-corrected and collapsed into unique sequences with a nearest-neighbor algorithm that merged closely related sequences to remove PCR and sequencing errors. To assign V, D and J gene segments, CDR3 sequences were aligned to IMGT reference sequences. For a sequence to be retained, at least a six-nucleotide match to both a V gene segment and a J gene segment was required. A rearrangement was called productive if the CDR3 had no stop codons and remained in frame with V and J, and every other rearrangement was called non-productive. Following IMGT convention, CDR3 was defined as the stretch from the second conserved V-encoded cysteine up to the conserved J-encoded phenylalanine. Sequences without an unambiguous match to a single V gene segment were excluded from the earlier analysis of a few hundred of the donors. In an earlier analysis of a few hundred of the donors, a V segment was called functional when productive rearrangements were above 56.7%, and segregating when the standard deviation between donors exceeded 5%. To diagnose cytomegalovirus status from the catalog of TCR beta chain sequences, a statistical classification framework was built. In a later analysis, V and J genes were assigned by comparing TCR nucleotide sequences against IMGT/GENE-DB human TR gene sequences. In a later analysis, CDR3 sequences and most-parsimonious VDJ recombination scenarios were assigned using the TCRdist pipeline. A later analysis defined each TCR beta chain by its CDR3 amino acid sequence plus V-gene family, and excluded reads lacking a unique V-gene family. A later analysis removed 600 or so highly shared, low-generation-probability nucleotide sequences to deal with suspected cross-contamination and a sequencing artifact. For each public chain, a later analysis derived a clonal expansion index from normalized ranks of inferred template counts within each repertoire. A later analysis computed generation probabilities with a VDJ recombination model fitted to out-of-frame rearrangements, and checked the results against IGoR. In a later analysis, TCR-TCR, TCR-HLA and TCR-CMV co-occurrence was scored with hypergeometric tests, and a repertoire-size bias correction was applied to TCR pairs. A later analysis estimated false discovery rates by permuting HLA or CMV assignments 20 times. In a later analysis, co-occurring TCRs were grouped using DBSCAN, with TCRdist sequence similarity added in when clustering inside HLA-allele-positive subsets. Repertoires with fewer than 30,000 or more than 120,000 public chains were left out of co-occurrence clustering, as were a few repertoires with anomalous nucleotide sharing. What TCRdb holds here is the immuneACCESS table cut down to in-frame rearrangements. Part of the clones is not present; checked against another copy, under half of the missing clones reflect an unresolved V gene, and the others are unexplained. V, J and clone size derive from that table, while D and trimming were established from the DNA sequence. In this sample's table one finds around 97,000 clones. The ten largest make up 3.5% of the sample.

What the authors observed across the whole study: Compared with equally common non-associated chains, HLA-associated TCR beta chains in a later analysis were more clonally expanded and had lower generation probabilities. The presence/absence analyses assumed that sequencing depth was roughly uniform across donors, and that assumption may not be true. In a later analysis, most CMV-associated TCR beta chains were found to appear HLA-restricted, with HLA associations seemingly driven largely by CMV exposure. Because HLA typing was missing for some donors at each locus, association tests included only the typed subset. An earlier analysis of 587 of the donors showed that most TCR beta V segments appeared in productive rearrangements either about 87% or about 30% of the time, which broadly matched IMGT annotations. Because counts were too low, about 15 rarely observed V segments, including chromosome 9 orphons, were left out of the earlier analysis of over 550 of the donors. In vitro tests confirmed that a few of the cytomegalovirus-associated TCR beta chains recognize cytomegalovirus antigens. CMV serostatus was the only immune exposure information available for the cohort. In the study, approximately 150 TCR beta chains were listed as associated with cytomegalovirus. In a later analysis, several top co-occurrence clusters were reported to appear linked to parvovirus B19, influenza, CMV and Epstein-Barr virus. Some IMGT-functional V segments, including TRBV6-2 and TRBV6-3, could not be told apart with the 87-base-pair reads, so those segments were excluded. In a later analysis, around 17,000 TCR beta sequences were associated with specific HLA alleles at a false discovery rate of 0.05. A further reported finding was that TCR beta sequences accurately predicted the HLA-A and HLA-B alleles for most subjects in the first cohort. Most TCR sequences were seen in very few donors, while some public TCRs were found in many individuals. A later genetic analysis reported fewer N-insertions in productive TCRs among donors in an Asian-associated ancestry cluster than the roughly 620-donor mean. Correlated functional status among segregating V segments might reflect linkage disequilibrium, but an unknown experimental factor could not be ruled out. The authors suggested that the approach could potentially be generalized to other disease states and immunological phenotypes. The classifier was reported to diagnose cytomegalovirus status with high specificity and sensitivity in both the original and validation cohorts. Assigning TCR associations to individual alleles was difficult when HLA alleles, especially DR and DQ, strongly co-occurred. The cohort was sequenced for TCR beta chains only, and without alpha or paired-chain data the features that could be detected were limited. According to a later analysis, TCR association rates differed among HLA loci, with DRB1 alleles showing the most associated TCRs and HLA-C alleles showing the fewest. The sequencing pipeline was judged likely to have produced a cluster of highly shared sequence variants as a technical artifact. A later genetic analysis associated a missense DCLRE1C variant with V-gene and J-gene trimming of TCR beta chains, and an independent cohort replicated the association.

In regard to this clone: Its antigen is still unknown.

Including cysteine and phenylalanine, the CDR3 has 12 amino acids. CDR3 DNA only is kept here, 36 bases in frame from base 1. CDR1 and CDR2, per the germline V gene, are MNHNS and SASEGT. V loses 6 bases, J loses 2 bases, and the germline ends lie 7 bases apart. The cohort consisted of 650 to 850 healthy bone marrow donors. At the time of sampling, every cohort member was nominally healthy, though immune exposures that went unrecorded were likely present. The donor was CMV seronegative and belonged to the group of around 350 seronegative cohort members. Every donor gave a peripheral blood sample, and the peripheral blood mononuclear cells from that sample were used for TCR beta sequencing. Genomic DNA extraction from the blood cell samples was performed with the Qiagen DNeasy Blood Extraction Kit.

Sample: PBMCs. This sequence uses TRBV6-1 and TRBJ1-2; the D segment cannot be called with confidence. The TCR sequence derives from a middle-aged man in good health and CMV-seronegative. The encoded CDR3 is CASRQPNYGYTF. The DNA sequence is as follows: TGTGCCAGCAGACAGCCCAACTATGGCTACACCTTC.